Below, one T cell receptor beta chain is given with its context. Its antigen is not known. The source of the sample is a study of response to subunit inactivated influenza vaccine. Notes on the study in general: Each seasonal flu vaccination may recruit only limited new T cells, authors suggested.

A single record per CDR3 protein comes from TCRdb applying MiXCR to the RT-PCR reads. The table lists hundreds of thousands of distinct CDR3 sequences, about 14% of them singletons, with 6.5% to 8.5% in the top ten. V dropped 1 base and J dropped 7 bases, with 11 bases sitting between them. The CDR3 totals 13 residues. Germline CDR1 is KGHSH and CDR2 is LQKENI. This chain joins TRBV18 and TRBJ2-7; no firm D call. Sequences were derived from PBMCs from blood, sampled 14 to 15 days before vaccination. This TCR came from a man in his fifties who received an inactivated influenza vaccine. The CDR3 nucleotides are TGTGCCAGCTCACCACGGTCCGACGGGGAGCAGTACTTC. It codes for CASSPRSDGEQYF.